The source of this T cell receptor (beta chain) is a study of naive and memory T cell subsets. An oligonucleotide containing a UMI was ligated to the 3' end of TCR cDNA. Whole-blood samples were less than 3 ml of peripheral blood from healthy adult volunteers. Input was about 1 to 1,100 ng of DNase-treated total RNA without cell sorting. This clonotype has just a few counts. The ends were cut back, 0 bases at V and 3 bases at J, with 7 bases in the middle. The CDR3 totals 15 residues. The germline gives CDR1 SGHRS, CDR2 YFSETQ. Amplification of ligated cDNA took four PCR rounds with SP2 and nested alpha and beta constant primers. TCRdb recomputed calls from the 5' RACE reads with MiXCR, one row per CDR3 protein. The table shows 30,000 or so distinct CDR3 sequences, with roughly 17% occurring only once.

The V call is TRBV5-1, the J call TRBJ2-6; D is ambiguous. The TCR comes from a female donor in good health. CDR3 region: CASSLELNGANVLTF. The CDR3 bases are TGCGCCAGCAGCTTGGAGCTGAATGGGGCCAACGTCCTGACTTTC.